The 29 T cell receptor beta chains below come from one sample, sequenced in a study of blood T cell repertoires in COVID-19. Some clones are missing from TCRdb's copy, which holds only in-frame ones; the method was immunoSEQ multiplex PCR. The sample includes fewer than 250,000 clones, around 87% of them seen just once. Source material: PBMCs or T cells enriched from blood (not recorded which). The receptors were sampled from a man aged 25 to 40 in a cohort exposed to, infected with or recovered from COVID-19 (not recorded which).

This clone was seen just once. The rearrangement uses TRBV4-3 and TRBJ2-5; 12 bases agree with TRBD1. Germline loops: CDR1 LGHNA, CDR2 YSLEER. The V and J ends lost 5 bases and 0 bases, in that order; junction bases with no gene match: 4. The CDR3 loop spans 16 amino acids. The CDR3, as DNA: TGCGCCAGCAGCTACGGGACAGGGGGCTACCAAGAGACCCAGTACTTC. Protein sequence: CASSYGTGGYQETQYF.

The chain has TRBV4-1 and TRBJ2-1; a weak D match, TRBD1 (6 bases). V gave up 8 bases and J gave up 3 bases, with 17 bases separating them. CDR3 length: 15 residues. CDR1 and CDR2 (germline): MGHRA, YSYEKL. The CDR3 bases are TGCGCCAGCGGACTTACCCAAGGGGGCTACAATGAGCAGTTCTTC. It yields the protein CASGLTQGGYNEQFF.

This chain joins TRBV7-2 and TRBJ2-7, with 8 positions matching TRBD2. The germline V gene has CDR1 SGHTA and CDR2 FQGNSA. The V segment lost 11 bases and the J segment 3 bases; nucleotides outside the gene matches: 9. The CDR3 sequence is 13 residues long. The CDR3 nucleotides are TGTGCCTCAGGAGCGGGAGCGAACTACGAGCAGTACTTC. This gives the protein CASGAGANYEQYF.

The sample holds one count of this clone. CDR3 region: CASNYQGAQTEAFF. The CDR3 region has the DNA TGTGCCAGCAACTACCAGGGGGCACAAACTGAAGCTTTCTTT. V is TRBV6-5 and J is TRBJ1-1; 8 bases are shared with TRBD1. Germline CDR1 is MNHEY and CDR2 is SVGAGI. CDR3 length equals 14 residues. V shed 7 bases and J 5 bases; nucleotides not matched to a gene: 9.

This clone was counted only a few times. V gene TRBV7-9 combines with J gene TRBJ2-1; the D gene is possibly TRBD2 (6 bases). V was trimmed by 1 base and J by 7 bases, leaving 14 bases between them. Germline values: CDR1 SEHNR, CDR2 FQNEAQ (reference sequence). This CDR3 region has 15 residues. CDR3 sequence (DNA): TGTGCCAGCAGCTTAGGTCCGGGAGTGGGGAATGAGCAGTTCTTC. This codes for CASSLGPGVGNEQFF.

This clone was detected once. This rearrangement joins TRBV5-1 to TRBJ2-5; a weak D match, TRBD2 (6 bases). Germline CDR1 reads SGHRS; CDR2 reads YFSETQ. V was trimmed by 7 bases and J by 5 bases, leaving 12 bases between them. The CDR3 is 12 residues long. In nucleotides, the CDR3 is TGCGCCAGCGGGACCGGAGGGGAGACCCAGTACTTC. Residues: CASGTGGETQYF.

The genes are TRBV5-1 and TRBJ2-4; D may be TRBD2 (7 bases). Germline assignment: CDR1 SGHRS and CDR2 YFSETQ. V gave up 0 bases and J gave up 4 bases, with 26 bases separating them. The CDR3 length is 20 residues. In DNA form, the CDR3 reads TGCGCCAGCAGCTTGGCCTTTCCGAGACAGGCCCGGGGGGAAAAAAACATTCAGTACTTC. This encodes CASSLAFPRQARGEKNIQYF.

The chain is built from TRBV7-8 and TRBJ2-3, with D tentatively TRBD1 (7 bases). The V end was cut by 2 bases, the J end by 0 bases, with 21 bases between. Germline assignment: CDR1 SGHVS and CDR2 FQNEAQ. The CDR3 is 19 residues long. The CDR3: CASSLRWLSAGGSTDTQYF. DNA for the CDR3: TGTGCCAGCAGCTTACGGTGGTTGTCGGCAGGGGGGAGCACAGATACGCAGTATTTT.

This rearrangement joins TRBV19 to TRBJ1-5, with TRBD1 as a possible D gene (6 bases). The CDR3 runs to 14 residues. Germline V gene lookup returns CDR1 LNHDA and CDR2 SQIVND (reference sequence). V was clipped by 6 bases and J by 0 bases, with 9 bases between them. CDR3: CASSQGYSNQPQHF. Here the CDR3 DNA reads TGTGCCAGTAGCCAGGGGTATAGCAATCAGCCCCAGCATTTT.

The table lists this clone with a count of one. This chain connects TRBV4-3 to TRBJ2-1; 7 positions agree with TRBD2. CDR1 and CDR2 (germline): LGHNA, YSLEER. V lost 4 bases and J lost 4; bases outside the gene matches: 10. The CDR3 spans 16 residues. CDR3 amino acids: CASSRLLAVSYNEQFF. CDR3 DNA sequence: TGCGCCAGCAGCCGACTCCTAGCGGTCTCGTACAATGAGCAGTTCTTC.

The chain carries TRBV11-2 and TRBJ2-5; tentatively, D is TRBD2 (5 bases). V gave up 4 bases and J gave up 3 bases, with 18 bases separating them. Germline lookup yields CDR1 SGHAT and CDR2 FQNNGV. The CDR3 runs to 16 residues. The CDR3 protein is CASSWAVYTREETQYF. The CDR3 DNA follows: TGTGCCAGCAGCTGGGCGGTTTACACTAGAGAAGAGACCCAGTACTTC.

The chain links TRBV4-1 to TRBJ2-7, with a possible D match to TRBD2 (7 bases). Trimming took 0 bases from V and 2 from J, leaving 14 bases between them. Germline lookup yields CDR1 MGHRA and CDR2 YSYEKL. CDR3 size: 16 residues. The CDR3 DNA reads TGCGCCAGCAGCCAAGATTGGAGCGGGACACCCTACGAGCAGTACTTC. Translation: CASSQDWSGTPYEQYF.

This clone has only a few counts. The rearrangement joins TRBV27 to TRBJ1-6; 7 bases line up with TRBD1. Losses at the gene ends were 3 bases for V and 9 bases for J; bases not matched to a gene: 11. CDR3 length: 16 residues. Germline assignment: CDR1 MNHEY and CDR2 SMNVEV (reference sequence). CDR3 protein: CASSFRSYRGSSPLHF. The CDR3 DNA reads TGTGCCAGCAGTTTTAGATCCTACAGGGGTAGTTCACCCCTCCACTTT.

This chain connects TRBV28 to TRBJ2-3; D possibly corresponds to TRBD2 (6 bases). This CDR3 is built from 16 residues. Germline V gene sequence: CDR1 MDHEN, CDR2 SYDVKM. The V end lost 6 bases, the J end lost 10 bases, and 26 bases lay between the germline ends. CDR3 nucleotide sequence: TGTGCCAGCAGCCCCAGCCCCCGGGACTTAGGGTGGGCGCAGTATTTT. Protein product: CASSPSPRDLGWAQYF.

This clone was observed once. V and J are TRBV27 and TRBJ2-1, with TRBD2 matching over 7 bases. The germline CDR1 and CDR2 sequences are MNHEY and SMNVEV (reference sequence). Trimming at V came to 3 bases and at J to 8 bases, leaving 13 bases not matched to a gene. CDR3 length equals 16 residues. CDR3 region: CASSFRHPGGADEQFF. The CDR3 DNA follows: TGTGCCAGCAGTTTCCGTCATCCGGGGGGAGCCGATGAGCAGTTCTTC.

This chain joins TRBV5-4 and TRBJ1-2, with 8 nucleotides matching TRBD1. Germline CDR1 and CDR2: SGHNT and YYREEE (reference sequence). J gave up 4 bases and V 5 bases, and 7 bases lay outside the gene matches. The CDR3 runs to 14 residues. The CDR3 region has the DNA TGTGCCAGCAGTTCTCAGGGGGCCCTCTATGGCTACACCTTC. Its translation is CASSSQGALYGYTF.

The chain employs TRBV15 and TRBJ2-2; D ambiguous. Germline loops: CDR1 LNHNV, CDR2 YYDKDF (reference sequence). CDR3 length: 16 amino acids. V lost 3 bases, J lost 0 bases, and 11 bases lay in between. In DNA, the CDR3 is TGTGCCACCAGCAGGCTCGTCAGTCCGAACACCGGGGAGCTGTTTTTT. Translation gives CATSRLVSPNTGELFF.

About this clone itself: This same CDR3 is encoded by further DNA sequences in the sample. V gene TRBV3-1 (or the pseudogene TRBV3-2) combines with J gene TRBJ2-3; D gene unclear. The CDR3 runs to 13 residues. V lost 0 bases, J lost 2 bases, and 3 bases lay in between. In germline, CDR1 is LGHDT, CDR2 YNNKEL (reference sequence). This CDR3 reads CASSQDSTDTQYF. The CDR3 DNA follows: TGTGCCAGCAGCCAAGACTCCACAGATACGCAGTATTTT.

The genes are TRBV3-1 (or the pseudogene TRBV3-2) and TRBJ1-2; TRBD1 agrees at 9 bases. The CDR3 length is 15 residues. V was pared by 4 bases and J by 4 bases, with 7 bases of the junction left unmatched. Germline CDR1 reads LGHDT; CDR2 reads YNNKEL (reference sequence). The CDR3 DNA is TGTGCCAGCAGCCGCACGGGACAGGGTATCTATGGCTACACCTTC. It yields the protein CASSRTGQGIYGYTF.

The V call is TRBV28, the J call TRBJ2-3; D is possibly TRBD2 (5 bases). V lost 4 bases, J lost 5 bases, and 13 bases lay in between. The CDR3 has 14 amino acids. Germline values: CDR1 MDHEN, CDR2 SYDVKM. The CDR3: CASSSHRGLDTQYF. The DNA of the CDR3 is TGTGCCAGCAGTTCACACCGGGGTCTAGATACGCAGTATTTT.

This chain joins TRBV19 and TRBJ1-5; 7 nucleotides align to TRBD1. This CDR3 spans 16 amino acids. The germline gives CDR1 LNHDA, CDR2 SQIVND (reference sequence). Germline trimming cut 7 bases from V and 0 bases from J; bases unmatched to any gene: 9. CDR3 protein: CASKTGTAYSNQPQHF. The CDR3 bases are TGTGCCAGTAAGACCGGGACAGCGTATAGCAATCAGCCCCAGCATTTT. The full variable domain, its missing parts supplied by reference TRBV19 and TRBJ1-5, is DGGITQSPKYLFRKEGQNVTLSCEQNLNHDAMYWYRQDPGQGLRLIYYSQIVNDFQKGDIAEGYSVSREKKESFPLTVTSAQKNPTAFYLCASKTGTAYSNQPQHFGDGTRLSIL.

V gene TRBV6-6 combines with J gene TRBJ2-4; 8 nucleotides match TRBD1. The trim removed 5 bases at V and 1 base at J, leaving 10 bases unmatched. CDR1 and CDR2 (germline): MNHNY, SVGAGI (reference sequence). The CDR3 spans 17 residues. The CDR3 reads CASSQTLTGDAKNIQYF. As DNA, the CDR3 is TGTGCCAGCAGTCAAACCCTGACAGGGGACGCCAAAAACATTCAGTACTTC.

V and J are TRBV5-6 and TRBJ1-1; unclear D gene. This CDR3 has 13 amino acids. V lost 0 bases and J 4 bases, leaving 7 bases between the germline ends. From germline, CDR1 is SGHDT and CDR2 YYEEEE. The CDR3 protein is CASSLGGGTEAFF. CDR3 DNA: TGTGCCAGCAGCTTGGGGGGAGGCACTGAAGCTTTCTTT.

V is TRBV7-6 and J is TRBJ1-4; D possibly corresponds to TRBD1 (5 bases). The CDR3 runs to 12 residues. V dropped 7 bases and J dropped 7 bases, with 10 bases sitting between them. Germline-derived CDR1 and CDR2 are SGHVS and FNYEAQ. The CDR3 nucleotides read TGTGCCAGCACCCCCGGGGGTGAAAAACTGTTTTTT. Residues: CASTPGGEKLFF. Based on the CDR3 plus reference TRBV7-6 and TRBJ1-4, the full variable domain is GAGVSQSPRYKVTKRGQDVALRCDPISGHVSLYWYRQALGQGPEFLTYFNYEAQQDKSGLPNDRFSAERPEGSISTLTIQRTEQRDSAMYRCASTPGGEKLFFGSGTQLSVL.

This chain joins TRBV7-8 and TRBJ2-7; weak D call: TRBD1 (6 bases). Germline loops: CDR1 SGHVS, CDR2 FQNEAQ. CDR3 length: 16 amino acids. V dropped 5 bases and J dropped 5 bases, with 22 bases sitting between them. DNA for the CDR3: TGTGCCAGCAGCGCCCCCGGGACACTGGTCGTTAACGAGCAGTACTTC. Translating it yields CASSAPGTLVVNEQYF.

The rearrangement joins TRBV2 to TRBJ2-1, with TRBD1 matching over 11 bases. The CDR3 has 15 residues. Germline-derived CDR1 and CDR2 are SNHLY and FYNNEI. J lost 2 bases, V lost 3 bases, and 0 bases had no gene match. The CDR3 DNA reads as TGTGCCAGCAGTGAGGGACAGGGGGCCTACAATGAGCAGTTCTTC. This translates into CASSEGQGAYNEQFF.

The rearrangement uses TRBV7-2 and TRBJ2-5; D is undetermined. The V and J ends lost 5 bases and 4 bases respectively, with 11 bases between them. The CDR3 is 13 residues long. Looked up from germline, CDR1 is SGHTA and CDR2 is FQGNSA. The CDR3 DNA is TGTGCCAGCAGCCCCAGTTTAATAGAGACCCAGTACTTC. Protein sequence: CASSPSLIETQYF.

The rearrangement uses TRBV5-1 and TRBJ2-3, with a possible D match to TRBD1 (5 bases). The CDR3 has 16 residues. Per the germline V gene, CDR1 is SGHRS and CDR2 is YFSETQ. V was trimmed by 4 bases and J by 1 base, leaving 16 bases between them. For the CDR3, the DNA is TGCGCCAGCAGCCACGAGACAGCTGGGGGCACAGATACGCAGTATTTT. It encodes CASSHETAGGTDTQYF.

The chain couples TRBV5-1 to TRBJ2-3; 8 positions agree with TRBD2. The V gene end was trimmed by 4 bases and the J gene end by 2 bases; junction bases not matched to a gene: 9. The CDR3 has 16 amino acids. Germline V gene sequence: CDR1 SGHRS, CDR2 YFSETQ. The CDR3 protein is CASSPDLSGNTDTQYF. CDR3 in DNA: TGCGCCAGCAGCCCCGACCTTAGCGGGAACACAGATACGCAGTATTTT.